These T cell receptor beta chains were read from a single sample in a study of cytomegalovirus exposure and HLA in healthy donors. The table came from immunoSEQ multiplex PCR; TCRdb's copy has only in-frame clones and leaves some out. Of roughly 280,000 clones listed, 72% are singletons. The sequenced material came from PBMCs. Receptors were obtained from a female donor in good health and CMV-seronegative. Both conserved end residues are part of each CDR3. The D gene is left open where the match is weak. The size field is filled for only some rows; it gives once, few, many or a size class.

CDR3 DNA,CDR3 protein,V gene,J gene,clone size,D gene
TGTGCCAGCAGCCAGGACACCGGGGGCTATGGCTACACCTTC,CASSQDTGGYGYTF,TRBV11-2,TRBJ1-2,-,-
TGTGCCAGCAGCTCAGCCCTAGCGGGGACAGATACGCAGTATTTT,CASSSALAGTDTQYF,TRBV7-9,TRBJ2-3,-,TRBD2
TGCGCCAGTGCGGAAGGGGCCAACGTCCTGACTTTC,CASAEGANVLTF,TRBV5-1,TRBJ2-6,-,-
TGTGCCAGCAGCTTTACAGGGGTGGGGAATGAGCAGTTCTTC,CASSFTGVGNEQFF,TRBV7-9,TRBJ2-1,-,TRBD1
TGTGCCTGGAGTACACAGGGCGGAAACACTGAAGCTTTCTTT,CAWSTQGGNTEAFF,TRBV30,TRBJ1-1,-,-
TGCAGCGTTACGGACTCCGGAGGAGGTACGAATGAGCAGTTCTTC,CSVTDSGGGTNEQFF,TRBV29-1,TRBJ2-1,-,-
TGTGCAGCTCAGGGAGGGGGCTCCTACAATGAGCAGTTCTTC,CAAQGGGSYNEQFF,TRBV5-8,TRBJ2-1,few,-
TGTGCCAGCAGCCGAGATAGCAATCAGCCCCAGCATTTT,CASSRDSNQPQHF,TRBV5-4,TRBJ1-5,once,-
TGTGCCACCAGCAGAGACAGAGCGTTAAATTCACCCCTCCACTTT,CATSRDRALNSPLHF,TRBV15,TRBJ1-6,-,-
TGTGCCAGCAGCCAAGATCCAGGAGGGAATTCACCCCTCCACTTT,CASSQDPGGNSPLHF,TRBV4-2,TRBJ1-6,-,-
TGTGCCTGGAGAGGGCCAGGGGTCCATCAGCCCCAGCATTTT,CAWRGPGVHQPQHF,TRBV30,TRBJ1-5,-,-
TGTGCCAGCAGCCACATACGAGGCCTCATATACAATGAGCAGTTCTTC,CASSHIRGLIYNEQFF,TRBV11-2,TRBJ2-1,-,-
TGTGCCAGCAGCGTCGGGGGGCTGGGGCAGCCCCAGCATTTT,CASSVGGLGQPQHF,TRBV9,TRBJ1-5,few,-
TGTGCCAGCAGTCTGTACGGTGCGGGAGAAGAGACCCAGTACTTC,CASSLYGAGEETQYF,TRBV7-2,TRBJ2-5,-,TRBD2
TGTGCCATCAGTGAGCCACAAAGCGGGAGGGATATCAATGAGCAGTTCTTC,CAISEPQSGRDINEQFF,TRBV10-3,TRBJ2-1,-,TRBD2
TGTGCCAGCTCTTTGGACAGGGGCGGCTACGAGCAGTACTTC,CASSLDRGGYEQYF,TRBV5-5,TRBJ2-7,-,TRBD1
TGTTCCAGCAGCCCCAACCCCGGACTAGCGGGAGGGTTCACCGGGGAGCTGTTTTTT,CSSSPNPGLAGGFTGELFF,TRBV7-9,TRBJ2-2,-,TRBD2
TGTGCCAGCCGGACAGGCCCCTCTGGAAACACCATATATTTT,CASRTGPSGNTIYF,TRBV27,TRBJ1-3,-,TRBD1
TGTGCCAGCAGGGACAGGGTCTTCCTTGAAGCTTTCTTT,CASRDRVFLEAFF,TRBV27,TRBJ1-1,once,TRBD1
TGTGCCAGCAGCTTATTCCTAATTGGAGGCCTCTACGAGCAGTACTTC,CASSLFLIGGLYEQYF,TRBV5-4,TRBJ2-7,-,-
TGTGCCAGCAGTACAAATGGCTACACCTTC,CASSTNGYTF,TRBV6-1,TRBJ1-2,-,-
TGTGCCTGGAGTGTTAGGGGATACGAGCAGTACTTC,CAWSVRGYEQYF,TRBV30,TRBJ2-7,few,-
TGTGCCAGTCGTTTGGGGGCGTTCTACGAGCAGTACTTC,CASRLGAFYEQYF,TRBV6-5,TRBJ2-7,few,-
TGTGCCAGTAGTATCGGGGGGCTGATCTATGGCTACACCTTC,CASSIGGLIYGYTF,TRBV19,TRBJ1-2,-,-
TGTGCCAGCAGCGTCGGTTCTAGCGGGGGCTACGAGCAGTACTTC,CASSVGSSGGYEQYF,TRBV9,TRBJ2-7,-,TRBD2
TGTGCCAGCAGTTACGAAGGAGATGGCTACACCTTC,CASSYEGDGYTF,TRBV6-5,TRBJ1-2,few,-
TGCGCCGGCAGCCTTTTTTCGGGAGAGACAGATACGCAGTATTTT,CAGSLFSGETDTQYF,TRBV4-1,TRBJ2-3,-,-
TGTGCCAGCACCGAATCACAGACCACCGGGGAGCTGTTTTTT,CASTESQTTGELFF,TRBV6-5,TRBJ2-2,-,-
TGTGCCAGCAGTTTCCCCGAGACAGGGTCGAGGGAGACCCAGTACTTC,CASSFPETGSRETQYF,TRBV28,TRBJ2-5,few,TRBD1
TGTGCCAGCAGCGGAACGCTAGCCGTGTCCTACGAGCAGTACTTC,CASSGTLAVSYEQYF,TRBV11-3,TRBJ2-7,-,-
TGTGCCAGCAGCTTAGACGGGAACACTGAAGCTTTCTTT,CASSLDGNTEAFF,TRBV11-2,TRBJ1-1,-,-
TGTGCCAGCAGCTTAAGCGGGTCCTACGAGCAGTACTTC,CASSLSGSYEQYF,TRBV11-3,TRBJ2-7,-,-
TGTGCCAGCACCTCCGTCCAGGACTTGAACACTGAAGCTTTCTTT,CASTSVQDLNTEAFF,TRBV21-1,TRBJ1-1,few,-
TGTGCCATCAGTCTAACAGGGGGGTCCTACGAGCAGTACTTC,CAISLTGGSYEQYF,TRBV10-3,TRBJ2-7,-,TRBD1
TGTGCCTGGAGTTTTCTCCAGGGGAGAACTGAAGCTTTCTTT,CAWSFLQGRTEAFF,TRBV30,TRBJ1-1,-,-
TGTGCCTGGAGTGTACAAGGTCAGGCTCGGACTGAAGCTTTCTTT,CAWSVQGQARTEAFF,TRBV30,TRBJ1-1,-,-